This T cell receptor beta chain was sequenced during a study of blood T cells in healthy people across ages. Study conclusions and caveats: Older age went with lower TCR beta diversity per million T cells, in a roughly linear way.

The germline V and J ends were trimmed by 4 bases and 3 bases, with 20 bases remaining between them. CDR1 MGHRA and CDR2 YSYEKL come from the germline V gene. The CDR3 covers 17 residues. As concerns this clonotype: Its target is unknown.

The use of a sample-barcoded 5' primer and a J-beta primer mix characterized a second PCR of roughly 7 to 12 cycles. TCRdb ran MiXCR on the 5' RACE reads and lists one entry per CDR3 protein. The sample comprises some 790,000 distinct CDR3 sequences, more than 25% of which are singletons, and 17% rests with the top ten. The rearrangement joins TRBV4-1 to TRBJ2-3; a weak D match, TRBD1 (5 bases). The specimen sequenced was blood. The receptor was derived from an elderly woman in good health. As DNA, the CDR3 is TGCGCCAGCAGCCGAGATAAGGGGTCTGGCGTAACAGATACGCAGTATTTT. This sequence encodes CASSRDKGSGVTDTQYF.